This T cell receptor (beta chain) derives from a study of shared clonotypes between healthy human individuals. Overall study: Donor composition was a couple of women and a few men, aged 18 to 49. Study conclusions and caveats: Clonotypes which were not shared had lower generation probabilities than clonotypes that all four donors shared. Memory subsets had estimated richness that was generally smaller than that of naive subsets.

Naive CD8 cells, CD45RO-negative and positively selected for CCR7, excluded terminally differentiated effector memory CD45RA+ cells. TCRdb's copy holds only in-frame clones and misses some; the assay was immunoSEQ multiplex PCR. Seen here are nearly 600,000 clones, less than 97% observed once, and the top ten hold less than 0.13%. This clone came up once. The antigen is unknown. This TCR derives from a woman aged 25-40 years in good health. Sequenced sample: naive CD8+ T cells sorted from blood.

CDR3: CASSLVDTGYEQYF. The CDR3 region has the DNA TGTGCCAGCAGCTTAGTCGACACCGGCTACGAGCAGTACTTC. The chain carries TRBV7-9 and TRBJ2-7; D unresolved. The germline V gene encodes CDR1 SEHNR and CDR2 FQNEAQ (reference sequence). Trimming pared 1 base from V and 3 bases from J, leaving 10 bases between. CDR3 size: 14 residues.